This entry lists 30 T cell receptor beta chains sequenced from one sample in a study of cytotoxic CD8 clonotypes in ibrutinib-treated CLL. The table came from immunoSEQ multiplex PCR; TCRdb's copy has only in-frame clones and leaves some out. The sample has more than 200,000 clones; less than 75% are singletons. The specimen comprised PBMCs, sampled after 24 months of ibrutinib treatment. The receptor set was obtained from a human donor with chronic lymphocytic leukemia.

The CDR3 reads CASSSQADTQYF. In nucleotides, the CDR3 is TGCGCCAGCAGCTCCCAGGCAGATACGCAGTATTTT. This chain uses TRBV5-1 with TRBJ2-3, with D uncertain. The CDR3 runs 12 residues. V lost 3 bases and J 4 bases, leaving 6 bases between the germline ends. Per germline, CDR1 SGHRS and CDR2 YFSETQ.

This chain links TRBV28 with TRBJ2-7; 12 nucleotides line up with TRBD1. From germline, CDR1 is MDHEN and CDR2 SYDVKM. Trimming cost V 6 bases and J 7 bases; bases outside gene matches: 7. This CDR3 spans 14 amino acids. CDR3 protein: CASSSGTGGLEQYF. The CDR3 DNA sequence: TGTGCCAGCAGCTCCGGGACAGGGGGCCTTGAGCAGTACTTC.

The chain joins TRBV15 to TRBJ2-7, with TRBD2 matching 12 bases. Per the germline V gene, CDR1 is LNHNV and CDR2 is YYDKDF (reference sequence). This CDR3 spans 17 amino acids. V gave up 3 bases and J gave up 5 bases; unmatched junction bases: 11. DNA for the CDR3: TGTGCCACCAGCAGCACTCTAGCGGGAGGGCCGGACGACGAGCAGTACTTC. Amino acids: CATSSTLAGGPDDEQYF.

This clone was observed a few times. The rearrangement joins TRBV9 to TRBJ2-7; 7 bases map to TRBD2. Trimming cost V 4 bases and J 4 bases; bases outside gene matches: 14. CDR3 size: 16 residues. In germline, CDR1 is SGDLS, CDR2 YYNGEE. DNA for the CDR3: TGTGCCAGCAGCTCGGGGGAGCGGGACGCCGTGTACGAGCAGTACTTC. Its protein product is CASSSGERDAVYEQYF.

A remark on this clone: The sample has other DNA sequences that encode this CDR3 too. In nucleotides, the CDR3 is TGTGCCAGCAGCCCGACAGGGATCTCTAATGAAAAACTGTTTTTT. Its translation: CASSPTGISNEKLFF. J is TRBJ1-4 and V is TRBV4-2; 7 positions agree with TRBD1. V gave up 4 bases and J gave up 3 bases; unmatched junction bases: 5. The CDR3 spans 15 residues. Germline CDR1 reads LGHNA; CDR2 reads YNFKEQ.

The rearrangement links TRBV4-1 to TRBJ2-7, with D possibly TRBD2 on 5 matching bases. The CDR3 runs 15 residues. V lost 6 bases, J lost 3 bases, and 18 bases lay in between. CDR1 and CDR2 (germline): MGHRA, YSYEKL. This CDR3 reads CASRVQDEGIYEQYF. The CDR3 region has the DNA TGCGCCAGCAGAGTCCAAGACGAGGGTATCTACGAGCAGTACTTC.

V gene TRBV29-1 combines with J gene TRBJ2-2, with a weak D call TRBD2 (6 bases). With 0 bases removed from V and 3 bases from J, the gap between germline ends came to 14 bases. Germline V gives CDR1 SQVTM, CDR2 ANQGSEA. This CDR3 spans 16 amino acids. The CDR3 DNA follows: TGCAGCGTTGAAGATGGGCGGGGAGGTTACACCGGGGAGCTGTTTTTT. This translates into CSVEDGRGGYTGELFF.

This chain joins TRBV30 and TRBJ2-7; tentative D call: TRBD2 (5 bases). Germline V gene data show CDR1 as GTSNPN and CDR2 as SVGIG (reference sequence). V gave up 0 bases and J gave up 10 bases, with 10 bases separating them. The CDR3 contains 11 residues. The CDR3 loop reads CAWSVLDTQYF. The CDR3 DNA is TGTGCCTGGAGTGTACTAGATACCCAGTACTTC.

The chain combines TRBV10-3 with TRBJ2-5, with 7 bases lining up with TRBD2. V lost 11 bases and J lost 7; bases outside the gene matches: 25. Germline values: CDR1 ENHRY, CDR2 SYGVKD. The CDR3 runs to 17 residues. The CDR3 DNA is TGTGCCGTATCAGGATTTTCGCGGGAGACCCCCGTGGCGACCCAGTACTTC. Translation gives CAVSGFSRETPVATQYF.

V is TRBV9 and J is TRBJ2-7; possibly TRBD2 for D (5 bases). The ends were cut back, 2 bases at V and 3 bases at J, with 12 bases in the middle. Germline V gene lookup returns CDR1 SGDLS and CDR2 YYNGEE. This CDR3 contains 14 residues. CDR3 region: CASSVSVGVYEQYF. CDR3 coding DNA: TGTGCCAGCAGCGTCTCGGTGGGAGTCTACGAGCAGTACTTC.

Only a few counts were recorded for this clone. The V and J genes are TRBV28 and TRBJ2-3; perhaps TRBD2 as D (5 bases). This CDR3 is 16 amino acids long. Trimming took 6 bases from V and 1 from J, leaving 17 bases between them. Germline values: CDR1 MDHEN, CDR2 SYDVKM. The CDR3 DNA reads TGTGCCAGCAGCCCACGGGGTCCTATACGCACAGATACGCAGTATTTT. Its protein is CASSPRGPIRTDTQYF.

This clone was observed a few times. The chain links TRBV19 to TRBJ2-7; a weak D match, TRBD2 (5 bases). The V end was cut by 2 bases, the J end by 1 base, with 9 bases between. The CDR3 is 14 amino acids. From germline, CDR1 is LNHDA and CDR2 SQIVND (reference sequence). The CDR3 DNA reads TGTGCCAGTAGTATAATGGACTCTTCCTACGAGCAGTACTTC. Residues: CASSIMDSSYEQYF.

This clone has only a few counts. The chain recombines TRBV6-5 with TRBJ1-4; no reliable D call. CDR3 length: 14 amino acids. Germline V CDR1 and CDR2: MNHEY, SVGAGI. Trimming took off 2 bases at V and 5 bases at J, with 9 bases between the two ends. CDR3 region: CASSYGSFNEKLFF. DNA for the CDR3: TGTGCCAGCAGTTACGGGTCTTTCAATGAAAAACTGTTTTTT.

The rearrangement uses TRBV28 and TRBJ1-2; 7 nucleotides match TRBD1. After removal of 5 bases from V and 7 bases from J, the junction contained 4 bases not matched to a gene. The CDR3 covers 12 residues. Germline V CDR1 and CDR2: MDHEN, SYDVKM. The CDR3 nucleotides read TGTGCCAGCAGTACGAACAGGGGTGGCTACACCTTC. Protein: CASSTNRGGYTF.

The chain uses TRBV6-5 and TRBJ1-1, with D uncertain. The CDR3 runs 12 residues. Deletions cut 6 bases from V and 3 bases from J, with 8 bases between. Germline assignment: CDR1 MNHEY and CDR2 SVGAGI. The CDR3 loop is CASSPIDTEAFF. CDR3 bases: TGTGCCAGCAGCCCTATTGACACTGAAGCTTTCTTT.

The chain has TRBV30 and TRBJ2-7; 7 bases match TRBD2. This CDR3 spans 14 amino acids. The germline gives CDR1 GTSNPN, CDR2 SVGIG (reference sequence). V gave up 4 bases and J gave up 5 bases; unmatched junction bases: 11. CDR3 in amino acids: CAWKGLAVGNEQYF. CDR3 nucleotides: TGTGCCTGGAAGGGGCTAGCGGTAGGTAACGAGCAGTACTTC. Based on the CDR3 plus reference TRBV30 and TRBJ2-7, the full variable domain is SQTIHQWPATLVQPVGSPLSLECTVEGTSNPNLYWYRQAAGRGLQLLFYSVGIGQISSEVPQNLSASRPQDRQFILSSKKLLLSDSGFYLCAWKGLAVGNEQYFGPGTRLTVT.

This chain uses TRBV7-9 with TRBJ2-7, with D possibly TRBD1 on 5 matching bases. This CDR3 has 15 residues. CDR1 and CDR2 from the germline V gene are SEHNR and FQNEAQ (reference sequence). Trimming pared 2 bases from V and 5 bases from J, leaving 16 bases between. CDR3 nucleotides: TGTGCCAGCAGCTTATTTCAGGGCCCCCCGCACGAGCAGTACTTC. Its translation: CASSLFQGPPHEQYF.

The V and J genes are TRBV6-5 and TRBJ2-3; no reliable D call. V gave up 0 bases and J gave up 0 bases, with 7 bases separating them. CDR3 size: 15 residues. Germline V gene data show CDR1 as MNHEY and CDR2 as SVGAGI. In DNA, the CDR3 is TGTGCCAGCAGTTACTCTGGCGTAAGCACAGATACGCAGTATTTT. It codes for CASSYSGVSTDTQYF.

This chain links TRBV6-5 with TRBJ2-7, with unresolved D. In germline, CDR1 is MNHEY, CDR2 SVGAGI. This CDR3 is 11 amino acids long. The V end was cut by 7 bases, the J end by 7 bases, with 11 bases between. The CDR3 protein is CASTRLGEQYF. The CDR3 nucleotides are TGTGCCAGCACCAGATTAGGAGAGCAGTACTTC.

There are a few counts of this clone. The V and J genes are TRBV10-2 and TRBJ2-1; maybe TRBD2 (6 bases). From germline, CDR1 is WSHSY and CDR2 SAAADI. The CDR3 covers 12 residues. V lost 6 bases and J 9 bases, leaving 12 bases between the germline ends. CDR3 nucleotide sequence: TGCGCCAGCAGCTGGGACTCTTTTGAGCAGTTCTTC. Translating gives CASSWDSFEQFF.

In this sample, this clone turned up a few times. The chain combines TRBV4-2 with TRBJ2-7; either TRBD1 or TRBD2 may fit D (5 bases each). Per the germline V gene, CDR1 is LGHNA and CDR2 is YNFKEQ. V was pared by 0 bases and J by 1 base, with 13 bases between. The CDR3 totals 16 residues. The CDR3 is CASSQDGTMGSYEQYF. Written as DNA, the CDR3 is TGTGCCAGCAGCCAAGATGGGACCATGGGTTCCTACGAGCAGTACTTC.

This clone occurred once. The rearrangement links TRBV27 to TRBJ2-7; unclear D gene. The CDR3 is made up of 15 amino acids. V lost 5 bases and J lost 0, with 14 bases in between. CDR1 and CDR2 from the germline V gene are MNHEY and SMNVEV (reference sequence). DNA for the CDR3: TGTGCCAGCAGTGGCCTAAAGTGGGACTCCTACGAGCAGTACTTC. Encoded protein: CASSGLKWDSYEQYF.

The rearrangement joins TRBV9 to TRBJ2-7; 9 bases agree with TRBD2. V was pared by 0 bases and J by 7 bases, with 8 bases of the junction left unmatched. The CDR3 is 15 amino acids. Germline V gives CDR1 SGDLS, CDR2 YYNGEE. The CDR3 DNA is TGTGCCAGCAGCGTAGAAGGTAGCGGGAGCGGGGAGCAGTACTTC. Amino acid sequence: CASSVEGSGSGEQYF. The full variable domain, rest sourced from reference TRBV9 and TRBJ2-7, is DSGVTQTPKHLITATGQRVTLRCSPRSGDLSVYWYQQSLDQGLQFLIQYYNGEERAKGNILERFSAQQFPDLHSELNLSSLELGDSALYFCASSVEGSGSGEQYFGPGTRLTVT.

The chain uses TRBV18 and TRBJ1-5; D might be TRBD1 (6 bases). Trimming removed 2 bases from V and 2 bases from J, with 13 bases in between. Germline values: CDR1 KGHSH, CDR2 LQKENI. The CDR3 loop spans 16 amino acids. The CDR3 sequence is CASSPNREIGNQPQHF. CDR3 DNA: TGTGCCAGCTCACCAAACAGGGAGATTGGCAATCAGCCCCAGCATTTT.

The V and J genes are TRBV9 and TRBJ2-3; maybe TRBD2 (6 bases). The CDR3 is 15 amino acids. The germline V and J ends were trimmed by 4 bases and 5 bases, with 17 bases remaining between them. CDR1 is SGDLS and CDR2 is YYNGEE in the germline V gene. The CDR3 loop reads CASSPFEGTGDTQYF. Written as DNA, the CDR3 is TGTGCCAGCAGCCCGTTTGAGGGGACTGGAGATACGCAGTATTTT.

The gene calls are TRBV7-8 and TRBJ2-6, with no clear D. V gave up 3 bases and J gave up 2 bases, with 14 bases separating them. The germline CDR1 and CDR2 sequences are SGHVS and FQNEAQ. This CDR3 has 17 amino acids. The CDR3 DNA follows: TGTGCCAGCAGCTTTGCTTGGCTTCCGGCTGGGGCCAACGTCCTGACTTTC. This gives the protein CASSFAWLPAGANVLTF.

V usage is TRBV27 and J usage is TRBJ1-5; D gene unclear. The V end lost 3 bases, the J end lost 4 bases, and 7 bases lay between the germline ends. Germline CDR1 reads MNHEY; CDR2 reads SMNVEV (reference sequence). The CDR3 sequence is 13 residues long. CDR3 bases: TGTGCCAGCAGTTTCGCGGATAATCAGCCCCAGCATTTT. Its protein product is CASSFADNQPQHF.

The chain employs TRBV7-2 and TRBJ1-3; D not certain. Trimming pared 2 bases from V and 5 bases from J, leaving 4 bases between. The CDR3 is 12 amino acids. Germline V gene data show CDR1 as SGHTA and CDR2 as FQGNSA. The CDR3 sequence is CASSLSRNTIYF. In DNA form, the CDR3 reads TGTGCCAGCAGCTTATCCCGAAACACCATATATTTT.

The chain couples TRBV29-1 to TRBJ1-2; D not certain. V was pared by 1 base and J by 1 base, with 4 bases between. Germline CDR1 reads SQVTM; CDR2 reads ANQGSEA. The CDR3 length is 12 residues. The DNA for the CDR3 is TGCAGCGTTGAAGGGGTTAACTATGGCTACACCTTC. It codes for CSVEGVNYGYTF. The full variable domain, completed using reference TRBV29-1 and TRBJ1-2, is SAVISQKPSRDICQRGTSLTIQCQVDSQVTMMFWYRQQPGQSLTLIATANQGSEATYESGFVIDKFPISRPNLTFSTLTVSNMSPEDSSIYLCSVEGVNYGYTFGSGTRLTVV.

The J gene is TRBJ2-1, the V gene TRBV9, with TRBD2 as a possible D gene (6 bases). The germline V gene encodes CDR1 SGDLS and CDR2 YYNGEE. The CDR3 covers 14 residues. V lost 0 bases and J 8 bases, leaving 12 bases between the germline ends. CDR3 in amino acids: CASSVERASDEQFF. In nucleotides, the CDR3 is TGTGCCAGCAGCGTAGAGAGGGCTAGCGATGAGCAGTTCTTC. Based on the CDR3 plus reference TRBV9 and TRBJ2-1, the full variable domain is DSGVTQTPKHLITATGQRVTLRCSPRSGDLSVYWYQQSLDQGLQFLIQYYNGEERAKGNILERFSAQQFPDLHSELNLSSLELGDSALYFCASSVERASDEQFFGPGTRLTVL.